Below are 24 T cell receptor beta chains sequenced from a single sample in a study of monozygotic twins with inflammatory bowel disease. One entry per CDR3 protein, without DNA, is what TCRdb gives after re-calling the 5' RACE reads. This sample's table has 200,000 to 250,000 distinct CDR3 sequences. The sample comprised blood. The source is a human donor with ulcerative colitis or Crohn's disease, or a healthy co-twin of an affected twin (not recorded which).

The chain is built from TRBV18 and TRBJ2-2. CDR1 and CDR2 from the germline V gene are KGHSH and LQKENI. The CDR3 runs 15 residues. The CDR3 here is CASSPPWLDTGELFF.

The chain joins TRBV3-1 to TRBJ2-3; TCRdb picks TRBD2, but there is no DNA to check that call. This CDR3 has 17 amino acids. Germline CDR1 LGHDT, CDR2 YNNKEL (reference sequence). The CDR3: CASSQQRGGGPPDTQYF.

The chain employs TRBV4-3 and TRBJ2-7; TCRdb reports TRBD2, a call that lacks DNA to check it against. The CDR3 length is 15 residues. Germline CDR1 LGHNA, CDR2 YSLEER. The CDR3: CASSQDPAGAYEQYF.

The chain couples TRBV9 to TRBJ2-7; the D call from TCRdb, TRBD1, cannot be confirmed without DNA. Germline V gives CDR1 SGDLS, CDR2 YYNGEE. This CDR3 spans 16 amino acids. CDR3 loop: CASSPGQELSSYEQYF.

The chain combines TRBV4-1 with TRBJ2-2; the TCRdb D gene call, TRBD2, has no DNA to confirm it. Per germline, CDR1 MGHRA and CDR2 YSYEKL. This CDR3 has 13 amino acids. CDR3 protein: CASSQTSAGELFF.

The gene calls are TRBV6-1 and TRBJ1-5. The CDR3 sequence is 19 residues long. Germline CDR1 and CDR2: MNHNS and SASEGT. The CDR3 reads CASSEYPPQGGFSNQPQHF.

The chain employs TRBV5-5 and TRBJ2-1; as DNA is missing, the TRBD1 call by TCRdb cannot be tested. CDR1 and CDR2 (germline): SGHKS, YYEKEE (reference sequence). The CDR3 loop spans 17 amino acids. Here the CDR3 reads CASSLGTDWGPYNEQFF. The full variable domain, rest sourced from reference TRBV5-5 and TRBJ2-1, is DAGVTQSPTHLIKTRGQQVTLRCSPISGHKSVSWYQQVLGQGPQFIFQYYEKEERGRGNFPDRFSARQFPNYSSELNVNALLLGDSALYLCASSLGTDWGPYNEQFFGPGTRLTVL.

The chain couples TRBV7-9 to TRBJ1-1. Germline V gene data show CDR1 as SEHNR and CDR2 as FQNEAQ (reference sequence). The CDR3 is made up of 17 amino acids. CDR3 in amino acids: CASSLGILRGMNTEAFF.

V is TRBV5-1 and J is TRBJ2-1; there is no DNA to check the TCRdb D call of TRBD1. CDR3 size: 17 residues. Germline loops: CDR1 SGHRS, CDR2 YFSETQ. The CDR3 sequence: CASSPAGGQGWYNEQFF.

This chain uses TRBV20-1 with TRBJ2-3; TCRdb outputs TRBD2, but without DNA this stays unchecked. CDR1 is DFQATT and CDR2 is SNEGSKA in the germline V gene (reference sequence). The CDR3 extends over 14 amino acids. The CDR3 loop is CSAFFGGSTDTQYF.

The chain carries TRBV5-1 and TRBJ1-1; TCRdb lists TRBD1, though no DNA is available to test this call. The CDR3 spans 14 residues. CDR1 SGHRS and CDR2 YFSETQ come from the germline V gene. The CDR3 sequence is CASSLGQSNTEAFF.

The CDR3 region is CASSFLVELAKNIQYF. V is TRBV27 and J is TRBJ2-4. The CDR3 runs 16 residues. Germline V lookup: CDR1 MNHEY, CDR2 SMNVEV (reference sequence).

This chain connects TRBV7-9 to TRBJ2-7; TCRdb calls TRBD1, which cannot be checked without DNA. CDR3 length equals 13 residues. Per the germline V gene, CDR1 is SEHNR and CDR2 is FQNEAQ (reference sequence). The CDR3 spells CASSPATAYEQYF.

V and J are TRBV6-1 and TRBJ2-5; TCRdb outputs TRBD1, but without DNA this stays unchecked. The length of the CDR3 is 14 residues. Germline assignment: CDR1 MNHNS and CDR2 SASEGT. The CDR3 here is CASGTDAGYETQYF.

J is TRBJ1-6 and V is TRBV7-9; without DNA, the TCRdb call of TRBD1 cannot be checked. Germline loops: CDR1 SEHNR, CDR2 FQNEAQ (reference sequence). This CDR3 comprises 14 residues. The CDR3 loop is CASSLTGSNSPLHF.

The chain couples TRBV12-3 or TRBV12-4 to TRBJ2-2. The CDR3 contains 15 residues. Here the CDR3 reads CASSLALGNTGELFF.

The rearrangement uses TRBV28 and TRBJ2-5; lacking DNA, the TRBD1 call made by TCRdb goes unchecked. The CDR3 sequence is 14 residues long. From germline, CDR1 is MDHEN and CDR2 SYDVKM. The CDR3 protein is CASRITGVWETQYF.

This chain connects TRBV12-3 or TRBV12-4 to TRBJ2-5; TCRdb reports TRBD1, a call that lacks DNA to check it against. The CDR3 totals 13 residues. CDR3 in amino acids: CASRPGQLETQYF.

The V and J genes are TRBV5-1 and TRBJ1-1. Germline loops: CDR1 SGHRS, CDR2 YFSETQ. This CDR3 is 14 amino acids long. CDR3 protein: CASSLLLKNTEAFF.

V usage is TRBV28 and J usage is TRBJ2-7; TCRdb names TRBD2, which stays unverified in the absence of DNA. This CDR3 has 13 residues. From germline, CDR1 is MDHEN and CDR2 SYDVKM. The CDR3 sequence: CASSPGTSFEQYF.

The J gene is TRBJ2-2, the V gene TRBV20-1. The length of the CDR3 is 14 residues. Per germline, CDR1 DFQATT and CDR2 SNEGSKA (reference sequence). This CDR3 is CSARDRRNTGELFF.

The V and J genes are TRBV28 and TRBJ1-1; as DNA is missing, the TRBD1 call by TCRdb cannot be tested. The CDR3 loop spans 13 amino acids. Germline CDR1 and CDR2: MDHEN and SYDVKM. CDR3 loop: CASKDPSNTEAFF. Full variable domain (rest looked up from reference TRBV28 and TRBJ1-1): DVKVTQSSRYLVKRTGEKVFLECVQDMDHENMFWYRQDPGLGLRLIYFSYDVKMKEKGDIPEGYSVSREKKERFSLILESASTNQTSMYLCASKDPSNTEAFFGQGTRLTVV.

V usage is TRBV7-3 and J usage is TRBJ2-1; with no DNA, the TCRdb D assignment of TRBD1 cannot be verified. The germline gives CDR1 SGHTA, CDR2 FQGTGA. CDR3 length: 15 amino acids. The CDR3 protein is CASSLQGPLYNEQFF.

V and J are TRBV6-5 and TRBJ1-2. Germline CDR1 is MNHEY and CDR2 is SVGAGI. This CDR3 is built from 14 residues. The CDR3 loop reads CASSYSTENYGYTF.